This T cell receptor beta chain is drawn from a study of cytomegalovirus exposure and HLA in healthy donors. Study outcomes and limitations: Reportedly, TCR beta sequences accurately predicted HLA-A and HLA-B alleles in most subjects. The listing of 150 to 200 TCR beta chains classed them as cytomegalovirus-associated. Most TCR sequences showed up rarely, but some public TCRs showed up in many donors.

This clone was counted only a few times. Its antigen is as yet unknown. CDR3 size: 15 residues. Trimming removed 2 bases at V and 6 bases at J, with 17 bases between. Per the germline V gene, CDR1 is MNHNY and CDR2 is SVGAGI (reference sequence). Both 60 Vbeta primers and 13 Jbeta primers went into the PCR. The data were produced by immunoSEQ multiplex PCR, yet TCRdb's version contains in-frame clones alone and is incomplete. The table records roughly 100,000 clones, 60% to 85% of them present only once. The source is a female donor in good health and CMV-seropositive. The chain uses TRBV6-6 and TRBJ2-7, with D perhaps TRBD1 (5 bases). Specimen: PBMCs. This CDR3 reads CASSYERSRGSEQYF. The CDR3 nucleotides read TGTGCCAGCAGTTACGAACGTTCAAGGGGTTCCGAGCAGTACTTC.